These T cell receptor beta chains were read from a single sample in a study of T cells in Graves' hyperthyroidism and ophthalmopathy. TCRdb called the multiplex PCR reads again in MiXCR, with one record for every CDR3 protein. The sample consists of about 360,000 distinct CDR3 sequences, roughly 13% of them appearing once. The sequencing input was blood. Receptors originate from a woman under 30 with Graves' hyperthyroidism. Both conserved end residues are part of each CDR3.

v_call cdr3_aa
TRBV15 CATSRDRSGLNQPQHF
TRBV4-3 CASSRGWDSSYEQYF
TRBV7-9 CASSLRDLANEQFF
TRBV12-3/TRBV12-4 CASSRGGVEAFF
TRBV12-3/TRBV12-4 CATSFGYNSPLHF
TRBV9 CASSAYRDNTIYF
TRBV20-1 CSRTTRTGGEQYF
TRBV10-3 CAISEFTGGTEAFF
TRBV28 CASQSQETQYF
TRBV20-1 CSATGRPDGGYTF